This T cell receptor beta chain was sequenced in a study of blood T cell repertoires in COVID-19 (dated by TCRdb to 2020 to 2021). At the level of the whole study: Samples from collaborators originated in the United States, Italy and Spain and spanned both the acute and convalescent phases of COVID-19. Samples were obtained from the ongoing ImmuneRACE study (first 160 participants) and from roughly 1,300 subjects provided by 6 global collaborators. A de-identified subject ID, COVID-19 status, age in years and sex were almost always included in the sample metadata. The dataset comprised deeply sampled blood TCRbeta repertoires from subjects exposed to, actively infected with, or recovered from COVID-19. Where available, HLA class I and class II types were taken from metadata supplied by the sample provider and were not determined by assay-based typing. The repertoires were released in a freely available public database meant as a resource for research on the immune response to SARS-CoV-2. The material from the prospective study consisted of cDNA or gDNA derived from T cells, B-cell-depleted T cells, or PBMCs.

What the authors observed across the whole study: The amount of clinical and demographic metadata varied by source and participant and was provided uncurated.

A note on this clone: The specificity of this receptor is unknown. Qualities for individual bases were not recorded, and no much larger clone is one base off.

The immunoSEQ Assay, a bias-controlled multiplex PCR, was used to amplify TCRbeta CDR3 regions from genomic DNA. In the authors' own workflow: Nucleated cell counts per sample were estimated from amplification of reference gene primers within the assay. Sequence reads were collapsed and filtered to measure the absolute abundance of every unique TCRbeta CDR3 rearrangement. For each sample, productive Simpson clonality was calculated as the square root of Simpson's diversity index across productive rearrangements. Here the immuneACCESS table is served through TCRdb, limited to in-frame sequences with V and J called. Missing clones are a known gap in these copies; in checked studies unresolved V genes cover under half, and the rest lacks a known reason. The V and J calls and clone size were taken over from that table, and D and trimming were inferred from the DNA. The sample table holds around 60,000 clones, of which nearly 90% were seen once. 10% to 15% of the sample is held by the ten biggest clonotypes.

The cysteine opens and the phenylalanine closes a CDR3 of 14 amino acids. Only the CDR3 portion is preserved as DNA: 42 bases, with reading frame beginning at the first base. CDR1 and CDR2 are drawn from the germline V gene: MNHEY, SVGAGI. At the junction V is shortened by 8 bases and J by 8 bases, with 18 bases in between. Whole blood was collected in K2EDTA tubes by collaborating institutions according to the institutions' own protocols. For TCRbeta analysis, collaborators shipped samples as frozen whole blood, isolated PBMCs, or DNA extracted from either of those sample types. Sequenced: peripheral blood. The sequence was obtained from a man in his sixties with active COVID-19. Recombination linked TRBV6-5 to TRBJ2-2; a tentative D match to TRBD1 spans 6 bases. DNA sequence: TGTGCCAGCCGGAAGAACAGGGTCGCGGGGGAGCTGTTTTTT. It is translated as CASRKNRVAGELFF.